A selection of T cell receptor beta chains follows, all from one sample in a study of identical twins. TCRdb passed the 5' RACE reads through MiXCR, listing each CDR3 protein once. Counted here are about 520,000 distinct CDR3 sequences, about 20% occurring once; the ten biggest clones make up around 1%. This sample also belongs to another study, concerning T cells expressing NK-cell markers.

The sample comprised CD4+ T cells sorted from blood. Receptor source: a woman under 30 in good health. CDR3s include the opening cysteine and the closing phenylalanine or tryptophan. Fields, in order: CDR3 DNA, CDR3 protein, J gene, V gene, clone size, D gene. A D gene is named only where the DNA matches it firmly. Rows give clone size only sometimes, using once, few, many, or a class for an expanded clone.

CDR3nt: TGCAGTGCTAGGCGGGGGGGCTACAATGAGCAGTTCTTC
CDR3aa: CSARRGGYNEQFF
j_gene: TRBJ2-1
v_gene: TRBV20-1
abundance: many
d_gene: TRBD2

CDR3nt: TGTGCCAGCAGCGCCCACCCGACGGACCCGGTACAGTACTTC
CDR3aa: CASSAHPTDPVQYF
j_gene: TRBJ2-7
v_gene: TRBV9
abundance: NA
d_gene: NA

CDR3nt: TGCAGTGCGAGGGGCGGGAGGCTCGAGCAGTACTTC
CDR3aa: CSARGGRLEQYF
j_gene: TRBJ2-7
v_gene: TRBV20-1
abundance: few
d_gene: TRBD2

CDR3nt: TGCAGTGCTAGGCGACTAGCGGACCAGCCGCCCAGCACAGATACGCAGTATTTT
CDR3aa: CSARRLADQPPSTDTQYF
j_gene: TRBJ2-3
v_gene: TRBV20-1
abundance: NA
d_gene: TRBD2

CDR3nt: TGTGCCAGCAGCCAAGAATATGGTCGTAGCCAAGAGACCCAGTACTTC
CDR3aa: CASSQEYGRSQETQYF
j_gene: TRBJ2-5
v_gene: TRBV3-1
abundance: NA
d_gene: NA

CDR3nt: TGCAGTGCGGCCGGGGTATCCTACGAGCAGTACTTC
CDR3aa: CSAAGVSYEQYF
j_gene: TRBJ2-7
v_gene: TRBV20-1
abundance: NA
d_gene: NA

CDR3nt: TGTGCCAGCAGCTTAGATTTGAGGGCTGGGGACATTCAGTACTTC
CDR3aa: CASSLDLRAGDIQYF
j_gene: TRBJ2-4
v_gene: TRBV7-2
abundance: few
d_gene: NA

CDR3nt: TGTGCCAGCAGACAGGGACTAGCGGGAGGGAATGAGCAGTTCTTC
CDR3aa: CASRQGLAGGNEQFF
j_gene: TRBJ2-1
v_gene: TRBV11-2
abundance: NA
d_gene: TRBD2

CDR3nt: TGTGCCAGCAGTTTCCGGGACAGGGACACTGAAGCTTTCTTT
CDR3aa: CASSFRDRDTEAFF
j_gene: TRBJ1-1
v_gene: TRBV6-5
abundance: few
d_gene: TRBD1

CDR3nt: TGTGCCAGCAGCCATGACAGGGTAGGCGAGACCCAGTACTTC
CDR3aa: CASSHDRVGETQYF
j_gene: TRBJ2-5
v_gene: TRBV6-1
abundance: NA
d_gene: TRBD1

CDR3nt: TGTGCCAGCCGACAACTTAGAGGGGCCAAGGAGCTGTTTTTT
CDR3aa: CASRQLRGAKELFF
j_gene: TRBJ2-2
v_gene: TRBV12-3/TRBV12-4
abundance: many
d_gene: NA

CDR3nt: TGTGCCAGCAGGCGAAGTGGGTCCTACGAGCAGTACTTC
CDR3aa: CASRRSGSYEQYF
j_gene: TRBJ2-7
v_gene: TRBV28
abundance: NA
d_gene: NA

CDR3nt: TGCGCCAGCAGCCTTGGACAGGGTCAGTTCGTGGAGACCCAGTACTTC
CDR3aa: CASSLGQGQFVETQYF
j_gene: TRBJ2-5
v_gene: TRBV4-1
abundance: NA
d_gene: TRBD1

CDR3nt: TGTGCCAGCAGCACGGGTGGAACCTTAAATTCACCCCTCCACTTT
CDR3aa: CASSTGGTLNSPLHF
j_gene: TRBJ1-6
v_gene: TRBV11-3
abundance: few
d_gene: NA

CDR3nt: TGTGCCAGCAGTCTCGGTTGGTCCGGAACAGATACGCAGTATTTT
CDR3aa: CASSLGWSGTDTQYF
j_gene: TRBJ2-3
v_gene: TRBV6-1
abundance: few
d_gene: NA

CDR3nt: TGTGCCAGCAGTTTATATATGCAGCCGATCCAAGAGACCCAGTACTTC
CDR3aa: CASSLYMQPIQETQYF
j_gene: TRBJ2-5
v_gene: TRBV27
abundance: few
d_gene: NA

CDR3nt: TGTGCCAGCAGCGCTAGCGGTGGGGGGAATGAGCAGTTCTTC
CDR3aa: CASSASGGGNEQFF
j_gene: TRBJ2-1
v_gene: TRBV7-9
abundance: NA
d_gene: TRBD2

CDR3nt: TGCAGCGTGGCGAGGGGTCCTGAAGCTTTCTTT
CDR3aa: CSVARGPEAFF
j_gene: TRBJ1-1
v_gene: TRBV29-1
abundance: few
d_gene: NA

CDR3nt: TGCGCCAGCAGGTGGACGGAGCTCAATGAAAAACTGTTTTTT
CDR3aa: CASRWTELNEKLFF
j_gene: TRBJ1-4
v_gene: TRBV5-1
abundance: NA
d_gene: NA

CDR3nt: TGTGCCAGCAGCCAACTTACAGGGATCGCAACTAATGAAAAACTGTTTTTT
CDR3aa: CASSQLTGIATNEKLFF
j_gene: TRBJ1-4
v_gene: TRBV3-1
abundance: NA
d_gene: NA

CDR3nt: TGCAGCGCGACAGCAAATGAGCAGTTCTTC
CDR3aa: CSATANEQFF
j_gene: TRBJ2-1
v_gene: TRBV29-1
abundance: NA
d_gene: NA

CDR3nt: TGTGCCAGCAGCTTGTTGTTGGGGCGGGTACCATCCTACACAGATACGCAGTATTTT
CDR3aa: CASSLLLGRVPSYTDTQYF
j_gene: TRBJ2-3
v_gene: TRBV5-4
abundance: few
d_gene: NA